The rows below give T cell receptor beta chains drawn from one sample of a study of T cells in Graves' hyperthyroidism and ophthalmopathy. TCRdb analysed the multiplex PCR reads with MiXCR anew, one entry per CDR3 protein. There are about 290,000 distinct CDR3 sequences in the sample; 10% to 15% occur only once, and 6.5% to 10% lies in the top ten. Sequenced sample: blood. The source of these receptors is a woman aged 25 to 39 with Graves' hyperthyroidism that later progressed to Graves' ophthalmopathy. The CDR3 runs from the conserved cysteine through the conserved F or W. Each record gives: V gene, clone size, D gene, J gene, CDR3 DNA, CDR3 protein. The D gene is left open where the match is weak. Expanded clones are given a class, and other clones once, few, many or no size at all.

>TRBV10-3|.|.|TRBJ2-2
TGTGCCATCAGTGGTAGACAGAGCAACACCGGGGAGCTGTTTTTT
CAISGRQSNTGELFF
>TRBV9|.|.|TRBJ1-2
TGTGCCAGCAGCGAGGGGATGAGGGGCTACACCTTC
CASSEGMRGYTF
>TRBV7-3|many|TRBD2|TRBJ2-1
TGTGCCAGCAGCTTCCAGGCCCTGGGACTAGCGGTCTACAATGAGCAGTTCTTC
CASSFQALGLAVYNEQFF
>TRBV7-9|few|.|TRBJ2-7
TGTGCCAGCAGCTTAGCCGAGTTGGGGGGTTACGAGCAGTACTTC
CASSLAELGGYEQYF
>TRBV28|many|.|TRBJ2-7
TGTGCCAGTGCGGGAATTGACGAGCAGTACTTC
CASAGIDEQYF
>TRBV3-1|many|.|TRBJ1-1
TGTGCCAGCAGCCAAGTTAACACCCGGAGAGGAGCTTTCTTT
CASSQVNTRRGAFF
>TRBV11-2|.|TRBD1|TRBJ1-6
TGTGCCAGCAGCTCAAAGACAGGGAAATTCACCCCTCCGGACTTT
CASSSKTGKFTPPDF
>TRBV13|few|.|TRBJ2-5
TGTGCCAGCAGCGACGACCGGGACCCGCAAGAGACCCAGCACTTC
CASSDDRDPQETQHF
>TRBV6-2/TRBV6-3|few|.|TRBJ1-2
TGTGCCAGCAGTTACTCCGGGCCAGCGGGCTATGGCTACACCTTC
CASSYSGPAGYGYTF
>TRBV19|few|TRBD1|TRBJ2-1
TGTGCCAGTAGTCCGTGGACAGGGCTCAATGAGCAGTTCTTC
CASSPWTGLNEQFF
>TRBV30|many|.|TRBJ2-4
TGTGCCTGTTTATGGACAGACGAGCCCAGAGGAAACATTCAGTACTTC
CACLWTDEPRGNIQYF
>TRBV12-3/TRBV12-4|many|.|TRBJ2-6
TGTGCCAGCAGTTTTGTGGGAGCCTCTGGGGCCAACGTCCTGACTTTC
CASSFVGASGANVLTF
>TRBV7-9|few|TRBD2|TRBJ2-2
TGTGCCAGCAGCTTCGGGACTAGCGGGAATGGGGCCGGGGAGCTGTTTTTT
CASSFGTSGNGAGELFF
>TRBV4-3|few|.|TRBJ2-3
TGCGCCAGCAGCTCCCACGGCGGGGGCAGGACGCAGTATTTT
CASSSHGGGRTQYF
>TRBV6-1|many|.|TRBJ1-2
TGTGCCAGCAGTGCCGAAACAGGCACCTACTATGGCTACACCTTC
CASSAETGTYYGYTF
>TRBV6-2/TRBV6-3|many|.|TRBJ1-1
TGTGCCAGCAGTTACTCTACCCGGACATTTGGCACTGAAGCTTTCTTT
CASSYSTRTFGTEAFF
>TRBV7-2|.|TRBD2|TRBJ2-5
TGTGCCAGCGCTAGCGGGAGGAGGGAGACCCAGTACTTC
CASASGRRETQYF
>TRBV28|once|.|TRBJ1-2
TGTGCCAGCAGTACCGGGACTATCGTCTCTGGCTACACCTTC
CASSTGTIVSGYTF
>TRBV11-1|many|TRBD2|TRBJ2-3
TGTGCCAGCAGTCACAGCGGGAGGGCCCCAGATACGCAGTATTTT
CASSHSGRAPDTQYF
>TRBV11-3|few|.|TRBJ2-1
TGTGCCAGCAGCCCTTCCGTAGTTCTTATGGACAATGAGCAGTTCTTC
CASSPSVVLMDNEQFF
>TRBV2|many|TRBD2|TRBJ2-3
TGTGCCAGCAAGTTGCGGACTAGCGGGCCTAGCACAGATACGCAGTATTTT
CASKLRTSGPSTDTQYF
>TRBV18|many|.|TRBJ2-7
TGTGCCAGCTCACCCAACGGACAGTTCTACGAGCAGTACTTC
CASSPNGQFYEQYF
>TRBV2|many|.|TRBJ2-5
TGTGCCAGCTCCCGGGGAGCGGGCCCTCAAGAGACCCAGTACTTC
CASSRGAGPQETQYF
>TRBV28|many|.|TRBJ1-5
TGTGCCAGCAGTTACCCGAGGGGCAATCAGCCCCAGCATTTT
CASSYPRGNQPQHF
>TRBV20-1|few|.|TRBJ2-1
TGCAGTGCTAGAGATCTTAGCGGAACACTGATCAATGAGCAGTTCTTC
CSARDLSGTLINEQFF
>TRBV2|many|.|TRBJ2-1
TGTGCCAGCAGTGAAACCGGTACGGCTAGCGTACGTTTCTCTCAGTTCTTC
CASSETGTASVRFSQFF
>TRBV7-8|many|.|TRBJ1-6
TGTGCCAGCAGCTTAGCGGCTAGACCAGAACCTCGCTCCTATAATTCACCCCTCCACTTT
CASSLAARPEPRSYNSPLHF
>TRBV4-1|.|.|TRBJ2-4
TGCGCCACCCAGGAGGGGAAGAACATTCAGTACTTC
CATQEGKNIQYF
>TRBV28|many|.|TRBJ1-1
TGTGCCAGCAGCCTCCCACCAAATATTGCTGAAGCTTTCTTT
CASSLPPNIAEAFF
>TRBV25-1|.|.|TRBJ2-7
TGTGCCAGCAGTGAATTCGGCTACGAGCAGTACTTC
CASSEFGYEQYF
>TRBV10-3|many|.|TRBJ2-1
TGTGCCATCAGTATAACATGGGGTCTTAGCTCCTACAATGAGCAGTTCTTC
CAISITWGLSSYNEQFF
>TRBV5-4|.|.|TRBJ2-3
TGTGCCAGCAGCCCCGGGCCGTATGGCACAGATACGCAGTATTTT
CASSPGPYGTDTQYF
>TRBV12-3/TRBV12-4|many|.|TRBJ1-2
TGTGCCAGCAGTTCGACGCTTAACTATGGCTACACCTTC
CASSSTLNYGYTF
>TRBV20-1|many|TRBD2|TRBJ2-3
TGCAGTGCTAGGCAAAGCGGGAGGGGGGTACGAATCCCTAGCACAGATACGCAGTATTTT
CSARQSGRGVRIPSTDTQYF
>TRBV24-1|.|.|TRBJ1-2
TGTGCCACCAGTGATTCTACGACAGCGGCTAACTATGGCTACACCTTC
CATSDSTTAANYGYTF
>TRBV7-6|many|TRBD2|TRBJ2-7
TGTGCCAGCAGCTTAAGAGAAGCGGGAGCCTACGAGCAGTACTTC
CASSLREAGAYEQYF
>TRBV27|once|TRBD1|TRBJ2-2
TGTGCCAGCAGTCACCGGACAGGGACCGGGGAGCTGTTTTTT
CASSHRTGTGELFF
>TRBV12-3/TRBV12-4|many|TRBD2|TRBJ2-7
TGTGCCAGCAGCCATACTAGCGGGACTGAGGAGCAGTACTTC
CASSHTSGTEEQYF
>TRBV6-1|.|.|TRBJ2-1
TGTGCCAGCAGTTACGGCGATGGACTCCCGATGGAGCAGTTCTTC
CASSYGDGLPMEQFF
>TRBV27|many|TRBD1|TRBJ1-2
TGTGCCAGCCGTAGACAGGGTAACTATGGCTACACCTTC
CASRRQGNYGYTF
>TRBV3-1|many|TRBD2|TRBJ2-1
TGTGCCAGCAGCCAAGAACTAGCGGGCGTAAAACACGGTGGTGAGCAGTTCTTC
CASSQELAGVKHGGEQFF
>TRBV6-1|many|TRBD2|TRBJ2-5
TGTGCCAGCAGTTTCCTAGCGGGATATGGGGAGACCCAGTACTTC
CASSFLAGYGETQYF
>TRBV28|many|TRBD1|TRBJ1-2
TGTGCCAGCAGCCCGGCCCCGAGGACAGGGGGCGTCTTTTCCTATGGCTACACCTTC
CASSPAPRTGGVFSYGYTF
>TRBV10-3|many|TRBD2|TRBJ2-3
TGTGCCATCAGTGTAGGAGCGGGAGACACAGATACGCAGTATTTT
CAISVGAGDTDTQYF
>TRBV28|many|.|TRBJ1-1
TGTGCCAGCAGTTTATACGGCGCAAGACTGGGGGCTTTCTTT
CASSLYGARLGAFF